This TCR beta chain was sequenced for a study of T-cell reconstitution after alpha-beta-depleted transplantation in children. Germline V gives CDR1 WNHNN, CDR2 SYGVQD (reference sequence). V lost 5 bases, J lost 1 base, and 4 bases stayed unmatched. This CDR3 region has 14 residues. This clonotype was detected a few times. The library targeted TCRbeta and was prepared with unique molecular identifiers. A single record per CDR3 protein comes from TCRdb applying MiXCR to the PCR reads. The table records some 250,000 distinct CDR3 sequences, about 12% of them present only once. Material: PBMCs from the stem cell graft donor, obtained from the stem cell graft. This clonotype was sampled from a human donor who donated a stem cell graft to a child with acute lymphoblastic leukemia. The chain employs TRBV10-1 and TRBJ2-5, with 7 bases lining up with TRBD2. CDR3 sequence: CASSRERGQETQYF. CDR3 in DNA: TGCGCCAGCAGTCGTGAGCGGGGCCAAGAGACCCAGTACTTC.